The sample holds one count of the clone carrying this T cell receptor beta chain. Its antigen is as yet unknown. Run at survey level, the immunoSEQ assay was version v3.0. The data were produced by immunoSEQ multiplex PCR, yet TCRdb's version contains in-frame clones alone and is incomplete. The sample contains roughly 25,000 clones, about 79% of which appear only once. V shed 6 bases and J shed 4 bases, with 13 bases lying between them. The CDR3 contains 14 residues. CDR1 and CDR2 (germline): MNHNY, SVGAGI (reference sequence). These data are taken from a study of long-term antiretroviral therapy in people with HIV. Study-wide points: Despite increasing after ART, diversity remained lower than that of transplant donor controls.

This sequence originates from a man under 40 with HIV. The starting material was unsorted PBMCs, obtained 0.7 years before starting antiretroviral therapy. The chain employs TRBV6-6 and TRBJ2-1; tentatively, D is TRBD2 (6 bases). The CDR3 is CASSNEGLYNEQFF. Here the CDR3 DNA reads TGTGCCAGCAGCAACGAGGGACTGTACAATGAGCAGTTCTTC.